The clone carrying this TCR beta chain was seen ten or more times. The data derive from a study of T cells after yellow fever vaccination. CDR3 length: 16 residues. With 4 bases clipped from V and 4 bases from J, the junction kept 10 bases outside the gene matches. Per the germline V gene, CDR1 is SGDLS and CDR2 is YYNGEE. A process of 5'RACE template switching, which added a universal primer site and UMIs, was used to make TCR cDNA. TCRdb fed the 5' RACE reads into MiXCR, producing one record per CDR3 protein. Of tens of thousands of distinct CDR3 sequences listed, approximately 10% are singletons. Findings of the study overall: A small share of clonotypes appeared in both CD4 and CD8 compartments. Secondary responses were weaker yet peaked faster, day 5 versus 15.

The chain couples TRBV9 to TRBJ2-1; 8 nucleotides line up with TRBD2. This clonotype was sampled from a man aged 18 to 29 who received the YFV17D yellow fever vaccine. The specimen was PBMCs, either bulk or a sorted T-cell subset (CD4+, CD8+, memory, or dextramer-sorted; not recorded which), collected roughly 15 days after the first yellow fever vaccination. The CDR3 loop reads CASSLGGGPQYNEQFF. The CDR3 DNA sequence: TGTGCCAGCAGCCTCGGGGGGGGGCCCCAGTACAATGAGCAGTTCTTC. The variable domain in full, with the rest retrieved from reference TRBV9 and TRBJ2-1, is DSGVTQTPKHLITATGQRVTLRCSPRSGDLSVYWYQQSLDQGLQFLIQYYNGEERAKGNILERFSAQQFPDLHSELNLSSLELGDSALYFCASSLGGGPQYNEQFFGPGTRLTVL.